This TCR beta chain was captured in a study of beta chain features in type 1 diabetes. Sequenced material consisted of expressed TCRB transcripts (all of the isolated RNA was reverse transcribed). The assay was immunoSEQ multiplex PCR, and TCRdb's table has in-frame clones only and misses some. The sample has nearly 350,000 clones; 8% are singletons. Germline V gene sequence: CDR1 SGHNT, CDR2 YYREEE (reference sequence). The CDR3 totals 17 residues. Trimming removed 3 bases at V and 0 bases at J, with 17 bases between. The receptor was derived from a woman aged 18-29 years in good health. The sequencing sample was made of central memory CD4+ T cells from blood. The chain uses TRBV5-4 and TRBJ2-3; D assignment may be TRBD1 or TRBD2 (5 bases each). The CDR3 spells CASSSGGWAGSTDTQYF. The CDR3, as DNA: TGTGCCAGCAGCTCCGGCGGGTGGGCAGGGAGCACAGATACGCAGTATTTT.